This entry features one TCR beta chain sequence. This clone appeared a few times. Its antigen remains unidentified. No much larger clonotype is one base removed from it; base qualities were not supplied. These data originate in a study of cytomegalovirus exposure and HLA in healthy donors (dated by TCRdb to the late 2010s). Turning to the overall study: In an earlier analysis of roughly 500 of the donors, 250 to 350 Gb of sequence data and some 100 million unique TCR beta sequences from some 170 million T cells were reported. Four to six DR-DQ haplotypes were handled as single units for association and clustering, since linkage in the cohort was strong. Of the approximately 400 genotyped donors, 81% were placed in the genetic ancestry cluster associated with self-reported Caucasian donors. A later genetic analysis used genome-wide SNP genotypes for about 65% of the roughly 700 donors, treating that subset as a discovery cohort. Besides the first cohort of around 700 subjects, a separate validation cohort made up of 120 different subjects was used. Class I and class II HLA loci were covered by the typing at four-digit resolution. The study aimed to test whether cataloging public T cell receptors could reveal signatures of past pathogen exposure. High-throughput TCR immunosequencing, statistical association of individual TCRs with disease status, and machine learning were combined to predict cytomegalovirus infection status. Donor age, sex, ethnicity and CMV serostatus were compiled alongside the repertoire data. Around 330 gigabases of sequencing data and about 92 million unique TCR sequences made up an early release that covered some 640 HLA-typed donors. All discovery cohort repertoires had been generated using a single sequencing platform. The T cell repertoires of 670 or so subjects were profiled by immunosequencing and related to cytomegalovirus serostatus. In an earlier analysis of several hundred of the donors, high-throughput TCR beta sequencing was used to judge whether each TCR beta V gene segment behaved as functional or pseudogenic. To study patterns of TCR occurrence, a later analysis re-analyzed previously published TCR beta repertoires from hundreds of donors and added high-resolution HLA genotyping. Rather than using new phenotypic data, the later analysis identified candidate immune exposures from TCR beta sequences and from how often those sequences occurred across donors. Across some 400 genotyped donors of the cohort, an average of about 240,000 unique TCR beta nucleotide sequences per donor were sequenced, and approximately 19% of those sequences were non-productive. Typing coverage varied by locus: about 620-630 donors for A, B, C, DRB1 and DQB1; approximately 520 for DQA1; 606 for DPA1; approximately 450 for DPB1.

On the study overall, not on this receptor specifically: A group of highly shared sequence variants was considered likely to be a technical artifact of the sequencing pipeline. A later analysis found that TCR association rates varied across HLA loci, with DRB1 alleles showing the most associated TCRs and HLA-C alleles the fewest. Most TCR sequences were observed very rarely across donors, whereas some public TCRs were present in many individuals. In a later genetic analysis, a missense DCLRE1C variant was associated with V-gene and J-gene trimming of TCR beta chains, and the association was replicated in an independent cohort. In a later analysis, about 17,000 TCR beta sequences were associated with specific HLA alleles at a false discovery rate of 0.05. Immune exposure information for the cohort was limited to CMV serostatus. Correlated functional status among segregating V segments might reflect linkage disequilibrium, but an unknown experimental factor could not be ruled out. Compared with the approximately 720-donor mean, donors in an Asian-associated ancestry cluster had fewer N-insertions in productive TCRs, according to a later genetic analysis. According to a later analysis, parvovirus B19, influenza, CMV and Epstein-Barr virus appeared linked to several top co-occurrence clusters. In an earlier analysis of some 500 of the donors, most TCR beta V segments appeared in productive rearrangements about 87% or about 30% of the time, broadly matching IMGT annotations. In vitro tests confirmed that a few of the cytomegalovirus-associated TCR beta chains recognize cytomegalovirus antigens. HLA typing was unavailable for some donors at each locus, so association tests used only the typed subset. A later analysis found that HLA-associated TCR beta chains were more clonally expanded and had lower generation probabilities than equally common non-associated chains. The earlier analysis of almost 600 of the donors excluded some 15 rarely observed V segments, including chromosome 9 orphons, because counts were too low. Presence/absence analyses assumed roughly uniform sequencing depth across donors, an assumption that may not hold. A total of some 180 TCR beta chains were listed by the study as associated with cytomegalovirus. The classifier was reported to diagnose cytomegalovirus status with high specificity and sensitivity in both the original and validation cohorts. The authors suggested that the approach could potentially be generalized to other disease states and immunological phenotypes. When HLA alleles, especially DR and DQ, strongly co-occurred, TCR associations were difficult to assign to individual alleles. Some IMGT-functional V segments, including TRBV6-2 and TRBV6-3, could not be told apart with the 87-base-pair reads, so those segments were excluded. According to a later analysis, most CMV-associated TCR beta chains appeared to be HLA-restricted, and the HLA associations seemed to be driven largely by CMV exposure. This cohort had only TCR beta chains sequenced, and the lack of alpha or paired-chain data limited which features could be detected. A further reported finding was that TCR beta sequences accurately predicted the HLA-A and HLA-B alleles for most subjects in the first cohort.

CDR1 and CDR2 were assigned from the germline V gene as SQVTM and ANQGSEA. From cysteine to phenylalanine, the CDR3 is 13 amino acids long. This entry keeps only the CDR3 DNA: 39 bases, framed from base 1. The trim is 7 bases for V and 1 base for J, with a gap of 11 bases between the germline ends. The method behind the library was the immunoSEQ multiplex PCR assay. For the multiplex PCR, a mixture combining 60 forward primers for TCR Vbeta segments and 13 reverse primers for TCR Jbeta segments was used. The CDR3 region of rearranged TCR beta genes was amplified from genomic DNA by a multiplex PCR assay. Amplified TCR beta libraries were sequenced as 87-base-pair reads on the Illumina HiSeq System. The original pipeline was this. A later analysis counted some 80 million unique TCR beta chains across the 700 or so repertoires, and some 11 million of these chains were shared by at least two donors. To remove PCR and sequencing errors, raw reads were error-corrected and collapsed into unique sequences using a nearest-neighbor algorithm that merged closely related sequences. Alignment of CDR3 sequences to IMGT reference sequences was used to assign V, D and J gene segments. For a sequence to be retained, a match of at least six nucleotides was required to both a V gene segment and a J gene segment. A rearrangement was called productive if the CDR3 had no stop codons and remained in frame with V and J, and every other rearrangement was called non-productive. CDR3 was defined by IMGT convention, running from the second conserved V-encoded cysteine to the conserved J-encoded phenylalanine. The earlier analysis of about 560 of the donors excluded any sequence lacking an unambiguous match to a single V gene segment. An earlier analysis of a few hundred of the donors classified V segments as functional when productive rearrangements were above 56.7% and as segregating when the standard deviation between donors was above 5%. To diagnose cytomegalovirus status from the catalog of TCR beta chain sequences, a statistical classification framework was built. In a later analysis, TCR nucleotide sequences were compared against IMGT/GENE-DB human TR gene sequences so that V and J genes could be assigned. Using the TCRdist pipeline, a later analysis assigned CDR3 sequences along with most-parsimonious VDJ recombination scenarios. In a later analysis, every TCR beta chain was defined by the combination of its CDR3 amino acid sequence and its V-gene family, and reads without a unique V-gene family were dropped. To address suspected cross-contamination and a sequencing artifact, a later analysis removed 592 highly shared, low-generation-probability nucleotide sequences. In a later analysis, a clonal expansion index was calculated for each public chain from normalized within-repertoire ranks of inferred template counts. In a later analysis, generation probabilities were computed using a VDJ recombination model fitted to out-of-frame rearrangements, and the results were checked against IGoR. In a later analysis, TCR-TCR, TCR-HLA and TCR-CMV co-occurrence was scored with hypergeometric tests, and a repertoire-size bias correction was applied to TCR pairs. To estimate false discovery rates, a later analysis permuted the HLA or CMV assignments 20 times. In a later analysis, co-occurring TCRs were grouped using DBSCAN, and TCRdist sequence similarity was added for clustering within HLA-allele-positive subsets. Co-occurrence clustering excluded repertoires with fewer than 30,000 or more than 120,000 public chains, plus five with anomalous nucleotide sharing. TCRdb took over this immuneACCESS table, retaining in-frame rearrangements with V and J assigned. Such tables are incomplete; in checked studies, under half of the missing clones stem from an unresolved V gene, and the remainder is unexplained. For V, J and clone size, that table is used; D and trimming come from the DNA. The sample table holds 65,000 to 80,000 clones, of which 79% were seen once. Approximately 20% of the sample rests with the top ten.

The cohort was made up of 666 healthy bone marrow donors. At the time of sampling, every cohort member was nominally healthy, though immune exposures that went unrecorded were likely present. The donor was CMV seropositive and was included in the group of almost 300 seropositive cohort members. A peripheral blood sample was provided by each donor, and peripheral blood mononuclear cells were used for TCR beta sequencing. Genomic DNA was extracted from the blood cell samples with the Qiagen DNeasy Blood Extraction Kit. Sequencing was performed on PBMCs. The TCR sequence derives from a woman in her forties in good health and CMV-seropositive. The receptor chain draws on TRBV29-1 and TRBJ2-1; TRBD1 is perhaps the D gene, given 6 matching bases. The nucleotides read TGCAGCGGCCACAGGGTATCCTACAATGAGCAGTTCTTC. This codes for CSGHRVSYNEQFF.